This T cell receptor (beta chain) is drawn from a study of Tregs in tolerant kidney transplant recipients. Study observations and caveats: Few patients were studied, so findings need validation in larger groups.

J gave up 6 bases and V 5 bases, and 4 bases lay outside the gene matches. This CDR3 is built from 13 residues. Germline V gene data show CDR1 as SGHTA and CDR2 as FQGNSA. The nonmyeloablative bone marrow transplants came from related graft donors, with transient mixed chimerism. Unstimulated regulatory T cells (CD4+CD25+CD127-), CD4+CD25- non-regulatory cells, CD4 and CD8 cells were FACS-sorted from thawed PBMCs. Produced via immunoSEQ multiplex PCR; TCRdb's table is partial and in-frame only. This listing includes about 15,000 clones. As to this clone: The antigen is not known. The sequence runs out 3 residues before the end of the CDR3; the remainder is reconstructed from the germline J gene.

This specimen was CD4+ T cells from blood (PBMCs), taken 12 months after the transplant. The chain uses TRBV7-2 and TRBJ2-4; 7 bases align to TRBD1. This sequence was found in a human patient who received a combined kidney and bone marrow transplant. T cells may partly derive from the graft donor. CDR3 sequence: CASSQQGRNIQYF. The part of the CDR3 DNA that was read is TGTGCCAGCAGCCAACAGGGGAGAAACATT.